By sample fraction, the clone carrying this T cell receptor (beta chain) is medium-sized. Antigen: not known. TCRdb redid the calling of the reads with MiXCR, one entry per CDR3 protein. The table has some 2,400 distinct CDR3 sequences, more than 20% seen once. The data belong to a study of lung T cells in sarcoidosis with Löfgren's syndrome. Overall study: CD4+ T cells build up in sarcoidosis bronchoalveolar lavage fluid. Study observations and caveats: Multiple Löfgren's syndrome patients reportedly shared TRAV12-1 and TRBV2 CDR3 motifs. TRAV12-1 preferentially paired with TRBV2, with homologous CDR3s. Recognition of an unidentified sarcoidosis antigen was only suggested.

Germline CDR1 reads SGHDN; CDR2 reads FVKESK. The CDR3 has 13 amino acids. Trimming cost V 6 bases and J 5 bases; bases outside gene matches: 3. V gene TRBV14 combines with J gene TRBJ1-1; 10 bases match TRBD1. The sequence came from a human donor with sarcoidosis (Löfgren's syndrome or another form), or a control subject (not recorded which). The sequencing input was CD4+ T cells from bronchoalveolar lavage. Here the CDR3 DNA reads TGTGCCAGCAGTCGGACAGGGGGAACTGAAGCTTTCTTT. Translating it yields CASSRTGGTEAFF.